Below are 2 T cell receptor beta chains sequenced from a single sample in a study of T-cell reconstitution after alpha-beta-depleted transplantation in children. A library of TCRbeta sequences, prepared with unique molecular identifiers, was generated. TCRdb re-called the PCR reads through MiXCR, storing one row per CDR3 protein. Of just under 250,000 distinct CDR3 sequences listed, about 25% are singletons. The specimen comprised PBMCs, sampled before TCRalphabeta/CD19-depleted stem cell transplant. These receptors were taken from a girl aged 2 to 10 with Fanconi anemia, due to receive a stem cell transplant.

There are many counts of this clonotype. The chain couples TRBV6-2 or TRBV6-3 to TRBJ2-5; no clear D. Germline V gives CDR1 MNHEY, CDR2 SVGEGT. Trimming took 7 bases from V and 4 from J, leaving 10 bases between them. This CDR3 comprises 12 residues. CDR3 in amino acids: CASIPGRETQYF. The CDR3 DNA reads as TGTGCCAGCATCCCTGGGCGAGAGACCCAGTACTTC.

This clonotype was seen ten or more times. This chain uses TRBV10-3 with TRBJ2-3; D gene unclear. The CDR3 extends over 18 amino acids. CDR1 ENHRY and CDR2 SYGVKD come from the germline V gene. Trimming took off 3 bases at V and 0 bases at J, with 19 bases between the two ends. CDR3 nucleotide sequence: TGTGCCATCAGTGATTCGGTTCCTCACTCTCCTAGCACAGATACGCAGTATTTT. Translation: CAISDSVPHSPSTDTQYF.